This T cell receptor beta chain was sequenced for a study of blood T cell repertoires in COVID-19. Overall study: From the United States, Italy and Spain came samples of acute and convalescent COVID-19. From T cells, B-cell-depleted T cells, or PBMCs came the material, which was cDNA or gDNA.

Individuals aged about 18 to 89 years were recruited from approximately 24 US areas. CDR3 length equals 15 residues. V lost 3 bases to trimming and J lost 5 bases, with 13 bases between them. CDR1 is ENHRY and CDR2 is SYGVKD in the germline V gene. Original data processing: Amplification of reference gene primers was used by the study to estimate nucleated cell counts. Sequencing used immunoSEQ multiplex PCR; TCRdb keeps in-frame clones, though not all of them. V, J and clone size reflect that table, while D and trimming were determined from the DNA. The sample records 400,000 to 550,000 clones, about 85% being singletons.

Material for sequencing was PBMCs or T cells enriched from blood (not recorded which). The chain links TRBV10-3 to TRBJ2-2, with TRBD2 as a possible D gene (5 bases). The sequence derives from a woman aged 18-29 years with acute COVID-19. The CDR3 nucleotides read TGTGCCATCAGTGACCCAAGCGGAGGAACCGGGGAGCTGTTTTTT. Its translation is CAISDPSGGTGELFF.